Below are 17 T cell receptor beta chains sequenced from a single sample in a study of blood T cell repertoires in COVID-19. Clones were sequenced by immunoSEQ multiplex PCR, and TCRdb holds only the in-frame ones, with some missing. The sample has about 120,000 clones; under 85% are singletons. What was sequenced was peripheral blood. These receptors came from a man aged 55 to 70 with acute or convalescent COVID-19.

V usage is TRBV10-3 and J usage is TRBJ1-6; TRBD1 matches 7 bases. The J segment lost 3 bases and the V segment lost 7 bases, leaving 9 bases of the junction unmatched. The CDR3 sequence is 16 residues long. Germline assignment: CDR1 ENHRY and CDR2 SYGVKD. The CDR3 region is CAIKKGQDNYNSPLHF. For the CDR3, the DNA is TGTGCCATCAAGAAAGGACAGGACAACTATAATTCACCCCTCCACTTT.

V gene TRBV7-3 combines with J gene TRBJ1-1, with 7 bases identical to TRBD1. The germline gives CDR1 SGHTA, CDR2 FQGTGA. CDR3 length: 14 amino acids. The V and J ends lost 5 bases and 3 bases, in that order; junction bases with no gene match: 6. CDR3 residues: CASSPDRSDTEAFF. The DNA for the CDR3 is TGTGCCAGCAGCCCGGACAGGTCGGACACTGAAGCTTTCTTT.

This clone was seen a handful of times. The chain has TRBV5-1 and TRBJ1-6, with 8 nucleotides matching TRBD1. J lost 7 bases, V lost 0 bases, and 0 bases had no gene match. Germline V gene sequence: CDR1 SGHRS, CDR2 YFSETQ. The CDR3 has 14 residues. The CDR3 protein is CASSLGQGNSPLHF. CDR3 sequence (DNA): TGCGCCAGCAGCTTGGGACAGGGGAATTCACCCCTCCACTTT.

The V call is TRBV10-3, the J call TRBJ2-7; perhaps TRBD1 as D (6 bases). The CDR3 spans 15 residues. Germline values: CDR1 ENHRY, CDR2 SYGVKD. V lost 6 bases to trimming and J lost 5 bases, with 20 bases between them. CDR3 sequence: CAISKQGRGDNEQYF. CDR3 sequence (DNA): TGTGCCATCAGCAAACAGGGAAGAGGGGATAACGAGCAGTACTTC.

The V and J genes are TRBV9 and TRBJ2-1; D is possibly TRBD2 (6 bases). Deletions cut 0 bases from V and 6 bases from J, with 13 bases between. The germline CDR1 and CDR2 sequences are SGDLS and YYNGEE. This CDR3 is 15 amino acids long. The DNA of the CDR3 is TGTGCCAGCAGCGTAGGACTAGTTTTGAGCAATGAGCAGTTCTTC. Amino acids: CASSVGLVLSNEQFF.

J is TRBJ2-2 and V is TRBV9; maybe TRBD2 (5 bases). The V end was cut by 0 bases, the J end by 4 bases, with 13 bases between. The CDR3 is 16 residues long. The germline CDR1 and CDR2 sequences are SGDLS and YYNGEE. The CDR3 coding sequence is TGTGCCAGCAGCGTAGAGACTACCCTTGGCACCGGGGAGCTGTTTTTT. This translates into CASSVETTLGTGELFF.

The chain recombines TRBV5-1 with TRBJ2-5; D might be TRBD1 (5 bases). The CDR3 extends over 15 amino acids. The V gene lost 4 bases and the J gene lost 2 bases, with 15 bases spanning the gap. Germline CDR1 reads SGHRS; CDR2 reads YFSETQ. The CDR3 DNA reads TGCGCCAGCAGCACCCAGGGTAGGAGACAAGAGACCCAGTACTTC. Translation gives CASSTQGRRQETQYF.

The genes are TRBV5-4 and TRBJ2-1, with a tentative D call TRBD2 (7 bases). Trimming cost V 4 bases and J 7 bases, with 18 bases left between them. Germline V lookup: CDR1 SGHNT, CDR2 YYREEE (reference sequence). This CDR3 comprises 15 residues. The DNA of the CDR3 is TGTGCCAGCAGCACCGAGGGGGGGAGTTGGAATGAGCAGTTCTTC. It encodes CASSTEGGSWNEQFF. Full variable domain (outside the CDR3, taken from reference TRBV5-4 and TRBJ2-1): ETGVTQSPTHLIKTRGQQVTLRCSSQSGHNTVSWYQQALGQGPQFIFQYYREEENGRGNFPPRFSGLQFPNYSSELNVNALELDDSALYLCASSTEGGSWNEQFFGPGTRLTVL.

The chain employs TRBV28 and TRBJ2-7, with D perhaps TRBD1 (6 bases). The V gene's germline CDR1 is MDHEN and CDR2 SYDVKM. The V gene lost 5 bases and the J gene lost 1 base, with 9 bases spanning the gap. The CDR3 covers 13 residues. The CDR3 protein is CASSEGHSYEQYF. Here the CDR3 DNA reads TGTGCCAGCAGTGAGGGACATTCCTACGAGCAGTACTTC.

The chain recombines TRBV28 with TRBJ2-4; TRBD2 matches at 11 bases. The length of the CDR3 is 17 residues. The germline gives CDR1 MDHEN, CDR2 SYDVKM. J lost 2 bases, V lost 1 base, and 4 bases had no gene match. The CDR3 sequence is CASSLSGLAGSKNIQYF. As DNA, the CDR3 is TGTGCCAGCAGTTTATCAGGACTAGCGGGTTCCAAAAACATTCAGTACTTC.

The CDR3 DNA reads TGCGCCAGCAGCCCCCTCCCGTTAGCGGGAGTTGTTAATGAGCAGTTCTTC. This translates into CASSPLPLAGVVNEQFF. The chain employs TRBV5-1 and TRBJ2-1; 9 positions agree with TRBD2. CDR1 SGHRS and CDR2 YFSETQ come from the germline V gene. The J segment lost 7 bases and the V segment lost 4 bases, leaving 15 bases of the junction unmatched. CDR3 length: 17 residues.

The CDR3 sequence is CSIRGISGNEKLFF. CDR3 bases: TGCAGCATCCGAGGGATATCCGGTAATGAAAAACTGTTTTTT. This sequence joins TRBV29-1 and TRBJ1-4, with D hard to call. There are 14 residues in the CDR3. Germline assignment: CDR1 SQVTM and CDR2 ANQGSEA. Trimming cost V 8 bases and J 4 bases, with 17 bases left between them.

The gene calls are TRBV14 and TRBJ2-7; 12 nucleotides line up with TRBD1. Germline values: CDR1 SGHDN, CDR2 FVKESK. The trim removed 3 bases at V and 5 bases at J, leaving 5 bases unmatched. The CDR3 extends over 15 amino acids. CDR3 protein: CASSQGTGGFDEQYF. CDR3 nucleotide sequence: TGTGCCAGCAGCCAGGGGACAGGGGGCTTTGACGAGCAGTACTTC.

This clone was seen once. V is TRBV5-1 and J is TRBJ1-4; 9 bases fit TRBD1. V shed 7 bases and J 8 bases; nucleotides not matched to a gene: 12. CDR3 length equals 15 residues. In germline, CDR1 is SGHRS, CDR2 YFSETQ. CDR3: CASRRQGDRDEKLFF. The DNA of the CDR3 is TGCGCCAGCCGTCGACAGGGGGACCGTGACGAAAAACTGTTTTTT.

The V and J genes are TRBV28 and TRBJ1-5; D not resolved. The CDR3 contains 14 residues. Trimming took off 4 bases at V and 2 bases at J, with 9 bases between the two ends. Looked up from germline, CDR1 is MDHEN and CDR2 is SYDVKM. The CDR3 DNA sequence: TGTGCCAGCAGTTCCGAATCGGGCAATCAGCCCCAGCATTTT. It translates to CASSSESGNQPQHF. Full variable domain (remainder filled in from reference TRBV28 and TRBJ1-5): DVKVTQSSRYLVKRTGEKVFLECVQDMDHENMFWYRQDPGLGLRLIYFSYDVKMKEKGDIPEGYSVSREKKERFSLILESASTNQTSMYLCASSSESGNQPQHFGDGTRLSIL.

Written as DNA, the CDR3 is TGCGCCAGCAGGAGCGGACTTATCTACGAGCAGTACTTC. This codes for CASRSGLIYEQYF. The rearrangement uses TRBV10-2 and TRBJ2-7; the D gene is possibly TRBD2 (5 bases). Trimming removed 6 bases at V and 3 bases at J, with 12 bases between. Germline V gene lookup returns CDR1 WSHSY and CDR2 SAAADI. This CDR3 comprises 13 residues.

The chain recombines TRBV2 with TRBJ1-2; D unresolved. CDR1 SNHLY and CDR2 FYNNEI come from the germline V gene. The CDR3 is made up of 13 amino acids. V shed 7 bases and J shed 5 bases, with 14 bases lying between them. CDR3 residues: CASTTSVLYGYTF. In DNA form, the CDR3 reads TGTGCCAGCACCACGAGCGTTCTTTATGGCTACACCTTC. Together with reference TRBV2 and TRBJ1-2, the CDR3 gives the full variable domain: EPEVTQTPSHQVTQMGQEVILRCVPISNHLYFYWYRQILGQKVEFLVSFYNNEISEKSEIFDDQFSVERPDGSNFTLKIRSTKLEDSAMYFCASTTSVLYGYTFGSGTRLTVV.